A selection of T cell receptor beta chains follows, all from one sample in a study of human T cells and chemical hapten exposure. From the RACE reads, TCRdb called clonotypes with MiXCR, one entry per CDR3 protein. The sample has 95,000 to 150,000 distinct CDR3 sequences, around 10% seen once. Sequences were derived from whole blood, sampled in connection with sensitization to the hapten diphenylcyclopropenone (DPC). The source is a woman aged 45-65 years with alopecia areata. Some clones in this sample may be carry-over from other donors' samples. CDR3s include the opening cysteine and the closing phenylalanine or tryptophan. D genes are given only for firm matches. Part of the rows lack a size; the others show once, few, many or a class for expanded clones.

clone_size,d_call,j_call,v_call,cdr3_nt,cdr3_aa
.,TRBD2,TRBJ2-3,TRBV6-1,TGTGCCAGCAGTGAAGAGGCTAGCGGGAGCTATTATACGCAGTATTTT,CASSEEASGSYYTQYF
many,.,TRBJ2-5,TRBV6-6,TGTGCCAGCAGTGGCGCGGGGACCCAGTACTTC,CASSGAGTQYF
.,.,TRBJ1-3,TRBV15,TGTGCCACCAGCCCTTTCGATTACTCTGGAAACACCATATATTTT,CATSPFDYSGNTIYF
few,.,TRBJ2-7,TRBV7-2,TGTGCCAGCAGCCGCGGGACGGCCTACGAGCAGTACTTC,CASSRGTAYEQYF
few,.,TRBJ1-5,TRBV6-5,TGTGCCAGCGGGCCAAGAGAAGGCCAGCCCCAGCATTTT,CASGPREGQPQHF
many,.,TRBJ2-5,TRBV29-1,TGCAGCGTTGAGCCCTTAAATCAAGAGACCCAGTACTTC,CSVEPLNQETQYF
.,.,TRBJ1-1,TRBV6-1,TGTGCCAGCAGTGCTTTGGGCGTGGCGGAAGCTTTCTTT,CASSALGVAEAFF
many,.,TRBJ1-1,TRBV29-1,TGCAGCGCTGACAGGAGACACACTGAAGCTTTCTTT,CSADRRHTEAFF
.,TRBD2,TRBJ2-1,TRBV5-1,TGCGCCAGCAGCCAGGCGGCTAGCGGGGGGGCTGAGCAGTTCTTC,CASSQAASGGAEQFF
few,TRBD2,TRBJ2-5,TRBV7-2,TGTGCCAGCAGCGACTCCCAGACTAGCGGGCCGCAAGAGACCCAGTACTTC,CASSDSQTSGPQETQYF
few,.,TRBJ2-3,TRBV2,TGTGCCAGCAGGATGGGTACAGATACGCAGTATTTT,CASRMGTDTQYF
.,.,TRBJ1-1,TRBV13,TGTGCCAGCAGCTTATTCCCCACTGAAGCTTTCTTT,CASSLFPTEAFF
.,.,TRBJ1-5,TRBV6-6,TGTGCCAGCAGTTACTCGACGGGGGCCCAGCCCCAGCATTTT,CASSYSTGAQPQHF
many,TRBD2,TRBJ2-1,TRBV10-3,TGTGCCATCAGTGCAACTAGCGGGAGAGGTGAGCAGTTCTTC,CAISATSGRGEQFF
few,.,TRBJ1-5,TRBV6-1,TGTGCCAGCAGCGCAACAGGGACGGGCAATCAGCCCCAGCATTTT,CASSATGTGNQPQHF
.,TRBD1,TRBJ1-2,TRBV5-1,TGCGCCAGCAGCTTGGGAGGGACAGGGTTCCGGGGCTACACCTTC,CASSLGGTGFRGYTF
few,.,TRBJ2-6,TRBV7-2,TGTGCCAGCAGGCGTATACAGGGATCTGGGGCCAACGTCCTGACTTTC,CASRRIQGSGANVLTF
many,TRBD2,TRBJ2-3,TRBV29-1,TGCAGCGTTGAAAGCGGGAGGTACCCCGCAGATACGCAGTATTTT,CSVESGRYPADTQYF
.,.,TRBJ2-7,TRBV12-3/TRBV12-4,TGTGCCAGCAGTTTTCTCGGGTACGAGCAGTACTTC,CASSFLGYEQYF
.,.,TRBJ1-4,TRBV4-1,TGCGCCAGCAGCCAAGAAATTGGCCCCTCAACTAATGAAAAACTGTTTTTT,CASSQEIGPSTNEKLFF
.,TRBD2,TRBJ2-3,TRBV7-2,TGTGCCAGCAGCCCGGCTAGCGGGAGGGCCAGAGATACGCAGTATTTT,CASSPASGRARDTQYF
few,TRBD2,TRBJ2-7,TRBV15,TGTGCCACCAGCAGAGGAAATAGCGGGGGCACCTACGAGCAGTACTTC,CATSRGNSGGTYEQYF
.,TRBD2,TRBJ2-5,TRBV6-5,TGTGACAGCAGTTACTCGCCTCCGGGACTAGCGGGAGGGAGTTTCAGGAAGACCCAGTACTTC,CDSSYSPPGLAGGSFRKTQYF
many,TRBD2,TRBJ2-3,TRBV10-3,TGTGCCGCGGGGGGGAAAAGCGGGAGGGGAGCAGATACGCAGTATTTT,CAAGGKSGRGADTQYF
.,.,TRBJ2-2,TRBV27,TGTGCCAGCAGCATTAGCTCCGGGGAGCTGTTTTTT,CASSISSGELFF
few,.,TRBJ2-3,TRBV7-9,TGTGCCAGCATCGGACCCCTGGGGACAGATACGCAGTATTTT,CASIGPLGTDTQYF
many,TRBD2,TRBJ2-1,TRBV3-1,TGTGCCAGCAGCCAAGTAACTAGCGGGAGGGTGGCAAATGAGCAGTTCTTC,CASSQVTSGRVANEQFF
few,.,TRBJ2-3,TRBV2,TGTGCCAGCAGAGCCACCGACAGCCCTAGCACAGATACGCAGTATTTT,CASRATDSPSTDTQYF
few,TRBD2,TRBJ2-7,TRBV29-1,TGCAGCGGGGGGGGACCCAGGGAGCAGTACTTC,CSGGGPREQYF
.,.,TRBJ2-2,TRBV29-1,TGCAGCGTTAGGGGAGTAGCCACCGGGGAGCTGTTTTTT,CSVRGVATGELFF
.,.,TRBJ1-2,TRBV5-1,TGCGCCAGCAGCTTGGAGTTTAATACAGGAAACTATGGCTACACCTTC,CASSLEFNTGNYGYTF
many,.,TRBJ2-5,TRBV4-3,TGCGCCAGCAGCCAAGACCCTGTCCAGGGAAGAGGGGAGACCCAGTACTTC,CASSQDPVQGRGETQYF
.,.,TRBJ2-3,TRBV3-1,TGTGCCAGCAGCCAAGGGCCGCTAGCGCGCACAGATACGCAGTATTTT,CASSQGPLARTDTQYF
few,.,TRBJ2-5,TRBV6-2/TRBV6-3,TGTGCCAGCAGCCCAAATCGGGAAGGGACCCAGTACTTC,CASSPNREGTQYF
few,.,TRBJ1-4,TRBV7-9,TGTGCCAGCAGCTTAGACGGACGGGGTTTTCGGGAAAAACTGTTTTTT,CASSLDGRGFREKLFF
.,.,TRBJ2-2,TRBV6-5,TGTGCCAGCAGTTACCGGGAGAGTGGAACCGGGGAGCTGTTTTTT,CASSYRESGTGELFF
many,TRBD1,TRBJ1-6,TRBV6-5,TGTGCCAACCGAACCGGGACAGGGGTGGCCTCCTATAATTCACCCCTCCACTTT,CANRTGTGVASYNSPLHF
.,.,TRBJ2-7,TRBV28,TGTGCCAGCAGTCCCCCTAGGGGGATCTCCTACGAGCAGTACTTC,CASSPPRGISYEQYF
few,.,TRBJ2-1,TRBV4-3,TGCGCCAGCAGCCAACCCCGGAGTTCGAATGAGCAGTTCTTC,CASSQPRSSNEQFF
.,TRBD1,TRBJ2-1,TRBV2,TGTGCCAGCCCAGGGGGCAATGAGCAGTTCTTC,CASPGGNEQFF
few,.,TRBJ1-3,TRBV12-3/TRBV12-4,TGTGCCAGCAGTGGGTTGGGGGTGACTGGAAACACCATATATTTT,CASSGLGVTGNTIYF
few,.,TRBJ1-2,TRBV27,TGTGCCAGTCGATTTCCCGGGACACTTAATGGCTACACCTTC,CASRFPGTLNGYTF
many,TRBD2,TRBJ2-3,TRBV7-6,TGTGCCAGCAGCTCGCCTCTAGCGGGACGGACAGATACGCAGTATTTT,CASSSPLAGRTDTQYF
.,.,TRBJ2-4,TRBV29-1,TGCAGCGCCATAACAGGGAGATTTGGAAACATTCAGTACTTC,CSAITGRFGNIQYF
few,.,TRBJ1-5,TRBV20-1,TGCAGTGCTAGAGAAGACGAGGGGGAGAATCGGCCCCAGCATTTT,CSAREDEGENRPQHF
.,TRBD1,TRBJ2-7,TRBV7-9,TGTGCCAGCAGCTGGCCGGAACAGGGGGCTCCCTACGAGCAGTACTTC,CASSWPEQGAPYEQYF
many,TRBD2,TRBJ2-1,TRBV12-3/TRBV12-4,TGTGCCAGCAGTTCCGGACTAGCGGGTTACAATGAGCAGTTCTTC,CASSSGLAGYNEQFF
few,.,TRBJ2-2,TRBV6-2/TRBV6-3,TGTGCCAGCAGTTTGCCCCGGACTCACTCCAACGGGGAGCTGTTTTTT,CASSLPRTHSNGELFF
few,.,TRBJ1-2,TRBV20-1,TGCAGTGCTCCCGAGAAGGCCCTGGGTGGAGGGGGTCAGGCCCCATATCGAGGCTACACCTTC,CSAPEKALGGGGQAPYRGYTF
many,.,TRBJ2-1,TRBV6-1,TGTGCCAGCAAAGGGGGGCCGGTATCCAATGAGCAGTTCTTC,CASKGGPVSNEQFF
.,TRBD2,TRBJ2-3,TRBV5-1,TGCGCCAGCAGGCCCGGACTAGCGGGGGCCACAGATACGCAGTATTTT,CASRPGLAGATDTQYF